The rows below give T cell receptor beta chains drawn from one sample of a study of blood T cell repertoires in COVID-19. The assay was immunoSEQ multiplex PCR, and TCRdb's table has in-frame clones only and misses some. The sample shows around 100,000 clones, around 79% of them seen only once. What was sequenced was peripheral blood. All receptors derive from a man between 65 and 85 years old with active or convalescent COVID-19. Both conserved end residues are trimmed from each CDR3. The D gene is left open where the match is weak.

J: TRBJ2-1
D: TRBD2
V: TRBV29-1
CDR3: SVEDFGSGVGLYNEQF

J: TRBJ1-2
D: NA
V: TRBV10-3
CDR3: AISPPGLNYGYT

J: TRBJ2-2
D: NA
V: TRBV28
CDR3: ASHRTDTGELF

J: TRBJ2-3
D: TRBD2
V: TRBV5-8
CDR3: ASSPAYTSGRYTDTQY

J: TRBJ2-1
D: TRBD2
V: TRBV30
CDR3: ASTRLASYNEQF

J: TRBJ1-6
D: TRBD1
V: TRBV5-1
CDR3: ASSLTRQGYNSPLH

J: TRBJ1-5
D: NA
V: TRBV6-5
CDR3: ASRGGNQPQH

J: TRBJ1-1
D: TRBD1
V: TRBV4-1
CDR3: ASSQGDRTVNTEAF

J: TRBJ1-2
D: NA
V: TRBV4-2
CDR3: ASSHLPSLLTGYGYT

J: TRBJ2-1
D: TRBD2
V: TRBV5-1
CDR3: ASSPKTSGAIEF

J: TRBJ1-1
D: NA
V: TRBV6-1
CDR3: ASSEGMRRTEAF

J: TRBJ1-6
D: NA
V: TRBV5-6
CDR3: ASSFEGSWNSPLH

J: TRBJ2-2
D: NA
V: TRBV15
CDR3: ATSRDRPGVNTGELF

J: TRBJ2-2
D: TRBD2
V: TRBV7-7
CDR3: ASRPTSGGELF

J: TRBJ2-7
D: NA
V: TRBV15
CDR3: ATSRGGQLEEQY

J: TRBJ2-7
D: NA
V: TRBV3-1/TRBV3-2
CDR3: ASSPPLTGEQY

J: TRBJ2-5
D: TRBD2
V: TRBV9
CDR3: ASSFQAGAGTQY

J: TRBJ2-7
D: TRBD1
V: TRBV18
CDR3: ASSPPATGGNEQY

J: TRBJ2-1
D: TRBD2
V: TRBV5-1
CDR3: ASSLVTSGSRNEQF

J: TRBJ2-6
D: NA
V: TRBV5-1
CDR3: ASSLGASGANVLT

J: TRBJ1-5
D: NA
V: TRBV6-2/TRBV6-3
CDR3: ASSYVESNQPQH

J: TRBJ1-4
D: NA
V: TRBV30
CDR3: AWSVGLTGLF

J: TRBJ2-2
D: TRBD2
V: TRBV11-2
CDR3: ASSLVAGANTGELF

J: TRBJ1-5
D: TRBD1
V: TRBV6-1
CDR3: ASREGGFNQPQH

J: TRBJ2-6
D: TRBD1
V: TRBV11-2
CDR3: ASTRDRGVTGANVLT

J: TRBJ1-5
D: TRBD1
V: TRBV28
CDR3: ASSAGTASNQPQH

J: TRBJ2-7
D: TRBD2
V: TRBV19
CDR3: ASSGGLAGLYEQY

J: TRBJ2-1
D: TRBD1
V: TRBV11-2
CDR3: ASSRPRGQDEQF

J: TRBJ2-1
D: NA
V: TRBV7-3
CDR3: ASSFQGYDEQF

J: TRBJ1-2
D: NA
V: TRBV13
CDR3: ASSSDRDYGYT

J: TRBJ1-1
D: NA
V: TRBV29-1
CDR3: SFRTDMNTEAF

J: TRBJ2-7
D: NA
V: TRBV2
CDR3: ASKESYYEQY

J: TRBJ2-3
D: TRBD1
V: TRBV15
CDR3: ATSRALPTGQGSTDTQY

J: TRBJ2-7
D: NA
V: TRBV5-1
CDR3: ASSLSGNPYEQY

J: TRBJ2-3
D: NA
V: TRBV29-1
CDR3: SVDPRPGLGTDTQY

J: TRBJ2-2
D: TRBD1
V: TRBV5-1
CDR3: ASSGGQLNTGELF

J: TRBJ2-3
D: TRBD2
V: TRBV2
CDR3: ASSVTPGTSGTLTDTQY

J: TRBJ2-1
D: NA
V: TRBV7-9
CDR3: ASSLMEFHEQF

J: TRBJ2-7
D: NA
V: TRBV7-9
CDR3: ASSLAETGSYEQY

J: TRBJ1-5
D: NA
V: TRBV21-1
CDR3: ASSKRRTRDNNQPQH

J: TRBJ1-3
D: NA
V: TRBV7-6
CDR3: ASSLVRANSGNTIY

J: TRBJ1-2
D: TRBD1
V: TRBV19
CDR3: ASRDTGGNYGYT

J: TRBJ1-5
D: NA
V: TRBV2
CDR3: ASTQTRNQPQH

J: TRBJ2-7
D: TRBD1
V: TRBV30
CDR3: AWSQGAGEQY

J: TRBJ2-1
D: TRBD2
V: TRBV23-1
CDR3: ASSQSFGLSGRGNEQF

J: TRBJ1-5
D: TRBD1
V: TRBV28
CDR3: ATMGDRNQPQH

J: TRBJ2-1
D: TRBD2
V: TRBV2
CDR3: ASLFETSGDNEQF

J: TRBJ2-1
D: NA
V: TRBV14
CDR3: ASSQDLSGEQF

J: TRBJ1-1
D: NA
V: TRBV2
CDR3: ASSSHGTLNTEAF

J: TRBJ2-6
D: NA
V: TRBV15
CDR3: ATSRYQNSGANVLT

J: TRBJ2-1
D: TRBD2
V: TRBV20-1
CDR3: SASKREFINEQF

J: TRBJ2-5
D: NA
V: TRBV6-5
CDR3: ASSTMTVQETQY

J: TRBJ1-1
D: NA
V: TRBV5-1
CDR3: ASSQGLNTEAF

J: TRBJ1-2
D: TRBD1
V: TRBV30
CDR3: AWSPMTGPGYT